Listed below are T cell receptor beta chains from one sample, sequenced in a study of vaccination and CD4 T cells after COVID-19. TCRdb fed the PCR reads into MiXCR, producing one record per CDR3 protein. The data show more than 10,000 distinct CDR3 sequences, with 62% seen just once and about 12% held by the top ten. These receptors have no identified antigens. Sequencing input: CD4+ T cells from blood, cultured in vitro. The receptors were gathered from a human donor who had recovered from COVID-19. The CDR3 runs from the conserved cysteine through the conserved F or W. The D gene is left open where the match is weak. Expanded clones are given a class, and other clones once, few, many or no size at all.

abundance: few
j_gene: TRBJ2-2
v_gene: TRBV19
d_gene: .
CDR3nt: TGTGCCAGTAAAGCGCTTGTGCCGAACACCGGGGAGCTGTTTTTT
CDR3aa: CASKALVPNTGELFF

abundance: .
j_gene: TRBJ1-1
v_gene: TRBV6-2/TRBV6-3
d_gene: .
CDR3nt: TGTGCCAGCAGTTACGTCCTCGGTACCACTGAAGCTTTCTTT
CDR3aa: CASSYVLGTTEAFF

abundance: few
j_gene: TRBJ2-7
v_gene: TRBV7-2
d_gene: .
CDR3nt: TGTGCCAGCAGCTTAAACCAACCCTACGAGCAGTACTTC
CDR3aa: CASSLNQPYEQYF

abundance: .
j_gene: TRBJ2-7
v_gene: TRBV7-9
d_gene: .
CDR3nt: TGTGCCAGCAGCTTAGTACAAAAGGGGCACTCCTACGAGCAGTACTTC
CDR3aa: CASSLVQKGHSYEQYF

abundance: .
j_gene: TRBJ1-5
v_gene: TRBV7-2
d_gene: TRBD1
CDR3nt: TGTGCCAGCAGCTTATCACAGGGGGGAGGCAGTCAGCCCCAGCATTTT
CDR3aa: CASSLSQGGGSQPQHF

abundance: .
j_gene: TRBJ2-7
v_gene: TRBV19
d_gene: TRBD2
CDR3nt: TGTGCCAGTAGGGGACTAGCGGGAGCTTACGAGCAGTACTTC
CDR3aa: CASRGLAGAYEQYF

abundance: .
j_gene: TRBJ2-7
v_gene: TRBV30
d_gene: TRBD1
CDR3nt: TGTGCCTGGAGCCCACTCCGCAATAGACAGGGCGGCGAGCAGTACTTC
CDR3aa: CAWSPLRNRQGGEQYF

abundance: .
j_gene: TRBJ2-3
v_gene: TRBV20-1
d_gene: TRBD2
CDR3nt: TGCAGTGCTAGATCCACTAGCGGGGCGGGAGATACGCAGTATTTT
CDR3aa: CSARSTSGAGDTQYF

abundance: .
j_gene: TRBJ1-5
v_gene: TRBV6-5
d_gene: .
CDR3nt: TGTGCCAGCAGTTACACTCCGGGGGATCAGCCCCAGCATTTT
CDR3aa: CASSYTPGDQPQHF

abundance: once
j_gene: TRBJ1-6
v_gene: TRBV20-1
d_gene: .
CDR3nt: TGCAGTGCCCCCCGGGGCCTGGGGACACCCCTCCACTTT
CDR3aa: CSAPRGLGTPLHF

abundance: .
j_gene: TRBJ1-4
v_gene: TRBV24-1
d_gene: .
CDR3nt: TGTGCCACCAGTGACAGTAATGAAAAACTGTTTTTT
CDR3aa: CATSDSNEKLFF

abundance: .
j_gene: TRBJ1-5
v_gene: TRBV14
d_gene: .
CDR3nt: TGTGCCAGCAGTCAGAATAGCAATCAGCCCCAGCATTTT
CDR3aa: CASSQNSNQPQHF

abundance: .
j_gene: TRBJ1-5
v_gene: TRBV21-1
d_gene: .
CDR3nt: TGTGCCAGCAGCGCCCTCCGCAGACAGTTTCAGCCCCAGCATTTT
CDR3aa: CASSALRRQFQPQHF

abundance: .
j_gene: TRBJ1-3
v_gene: TRBV7-8
d_gene: TRBD1
CDR3nt: TGTGCCAGCAGCACTCGGACAGGGTGGGGTGGAAACACCATATATTTT
CDR3aa: CASSTRTGWGGNTIYF

abundance: .
j_gene: TRBJ2-7
v_gene: TRBV6-2/TRBV6-3
d_gene: .
CDR3nt: TGTGCCAGCAGGTCTGAGACCGAGCAGTACTTC
CDR3aa: CASRSETEQYF

abundance: .
j_gene: TRBJ2-7
v_gene: TRBV4-2
d_gene: TRBD2
CDR3nt: TGTGCCAGCAGCCAGGGTAGCGGGGAATCCTACGAGCAGTACTTC
CDR3aa: CASSQGSGESYEQYF

abundance: once
j_gene: TRBJ1-1
v_gene: TRBV6-5
d_gene: .
CDR3nt: TGTGCCAGCAGTTCTCCTCGGACGGCGGGGAACACTGAAGCTTTCTTT
CDR3aa: CASSSPRTAGNTEAFF

abundance: .
j_gene: TRBJ1-4
v_gene: TRBV11-1
d_gene: TRBD1
CDR3nt: TGTGCCAGCAGCAATCGACAGGGGGATGAAAAACTGTTTTTT
CDR3aa: CASSNRQGDEKLFF

abundance: .
j_gene: TRBJ1-2
v_gene: TRBV20-1
d_gene: TRBD1
CDR3nt: TGCAGTGCTAGGGAGGGACAGGGGACAGGTGGCTACACCTTC
CDR3aa: CSAREGQGTGGYTF

abundance: .
j_gene: TRBJ1-5
v_gene: TRBV5-1
d_gene: .
CDR3nt: TGCGCCAGCAGCTTGAGACCAGGGGAACATCAGCCCCAGCATTTT
CDR3aa: CASSLRPGEHQPQHF